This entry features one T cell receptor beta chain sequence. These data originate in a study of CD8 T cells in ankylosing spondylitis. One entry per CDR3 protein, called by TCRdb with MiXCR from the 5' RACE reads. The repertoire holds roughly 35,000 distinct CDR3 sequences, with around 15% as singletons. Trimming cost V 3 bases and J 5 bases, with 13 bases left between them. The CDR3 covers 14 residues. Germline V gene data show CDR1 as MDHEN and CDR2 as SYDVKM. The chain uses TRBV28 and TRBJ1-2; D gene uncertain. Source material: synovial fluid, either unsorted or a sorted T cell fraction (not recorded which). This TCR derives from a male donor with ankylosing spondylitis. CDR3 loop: CASSFFEGGYGYTF. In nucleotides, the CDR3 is TGTGCCAGCAGTTTTTTCGAGGGAGGGTATGGCTACACCTTC.